The TCR beta chain described here comes from a study of shared clonotypes between healthy human individuals (dated by TCRdb to between 2020 and 2021). Turning to the overall study: The cohort comprised a couple of women and three men aged 18 to 49 years. For each donor, CD4 naive and CD4 memory were each given three plates, CD8 naive was given two plates, and CD8 memory was given one plate. Blood TCR repertoires of 5 or 6 healthy adults were deeply sequenced to estimate repertoire size and the extent of clonotype sharing between individuals. To increase sequencing depth and limit assay-specific biases, TCR repertoire library preparation and sequencing were carried out by different laboratories using diverse techniques. Per donor, leukapheresis produced somewhere between about 0.94 and 10 billion PBMCs.

CD8 naive samples consisted of CD45RO-negative cells that were positively selected for CCR7, yielding a CD45RA+CCR7+ population without TemRA cells. Healthy HIV-negative adults with no recently reported acute infections or vaccinations were included as donors. Every donor was a Caucasian adult living in Nashville, Tennessee, USA. Blood was obtained by leukapheresis, after which PBMCs were separated by Ficoll-Histopaque density gradient centrifugation and cryopreserved in liquid nitrogen vapor phase. Analytical flow cytometry was used to check the purity and quantity of each magnetically sorted T cell population. Genomic DNA was isolated from every sorted fraction and measured by UV absorbance on a Nanodrop 2000c. Trimming at the junction amounts to 3 bases on V and 7 bases on J, and the germline ends lie 15 bases apart. Reading from cysteine to phenylalanine, the CDR3 counts 15 amino acids. The retained sequence is limited to the CDR3, 45 bases, with the frame set at the first base. According to the germline V gene, CDR1 reads MDHEN and CDR2 reads SYDVKM.

What the work shows at the level of the full study, not this receptor alone: When a handful of donors were compared, the shared fraction of clonotypes was 5% to 6.5% for naive CD4, around 3.6% for naive CD8, 2.3% for memory CD4, and under 0.5% for memory CD8. Compared with non-shared clonotypes, clonotypes shared by all four sorted-subset donors had higher generation probabilities. Larger estimated clonotype richness was generally found for naive subsets than for memory subsets. Because the study included only a small number of donors, the genetic and exposure-history diversity represented was limited. Incomplete sequencing was indicated by rarefaction of sorted-subset datasets, despite the large sequencing depth. Based on pairwise subsampling, the degree of clonotype sharing among donors was expected to be affected by sequencing depth. Sampling was limited to blood, and TCR repertoires in tissue likely differ from TCR repertoires in blood.

TCR CDR3 regions were amplified from genomic DNA by multiplex PCR using the deep immunoSEQ assay. Extracted genomic DNA from each cell subset was distributed evenly across all wells of several immunoSEQ 96-well plates, and each plate was treated as a replicate. For sorted subsets, approximately 190 ng genomic DNA, equal to 25,000 to 35,000 T cell genomes, was loaded into each replicate PCR. The purified libraries were quantified using a Qubit 3.0 fluorometer, sized with a Bioanalyzer 2100, and then quantified again using the KAPA Library Quantification kit. Each immunoSEQ 96-well plate was sequenced on its own single-read 150-cycle Illumina NextSeq 550 flow cell. The authors' analysis ran thus. Because only junctional sequences without quality scores were contained in the immunoSEQ output, filtering matching that applied to full-length reads could not be performed. Sequences were annotated with PyIR, a Python wrapper for IgBLAST v1.9, and V/J genes and CDR3 were assigned using IMGT germline references. Reads were filtered out if the reads had weak V/J assignments (E-value above 1e-6), no CDR3, stop codons, out-of-frame junctions, or ambiguous translated residues. A V3J clonotype was defined by an identical inferred V gene, J gene, and CDR3 amino acid sequence. Percentage overlap between repertoires was computed as shared unique clonotypes divided by the size of the smaller repertoire. Three approaches were used to assess repertoire richness: RTK rarefaction, the Chao1 estimator, and Recon v2.1 estimates of unobserved clonotypes. Generation probabilities for all TCRbeta clonotypes obtained by the gDNA method from four donors were computed using OLGA. TCRdb obtained this table from immuneACCESS and retained in-frame rearrangements with V and J assigned. These tables miss some clones; where compared with another copy, unresolved V genes account for less than half of the shortfall, and the remainder is unexplained. V and J calls and clone size are given by that table; D and trimming were obtained from the DNA. Across this sample there are about 750,000 clones, with almost 95% seen only once. Around 24% of the sample belongs to the ten largest clones.

Concerning this clone: Its cognate antigen has yet to be identified. Base quality data are lacking; no much larger clone is found one base away.

The chain is encoded by TRBV28 joined to TRBJ1-4; TRBD1 is perhaps the D gene, given 5 matching bases. The TCR originated in a man aged 30-40 years in good health. The material sequenced was naive CD8+ T cells sorted from blood. What this sample's cell subset or site label stands for: CD45RA+CCR7+. The sequenced DNA: TGTGCCAGCAGTTTTTACCCGGGAGGGACTGAAAAACTGTTTTTT. This codes for CASSFYPGGTEKLFF.